This paragraph reports one TCR beta chain. Its specificity is not known. Between the trimmed V and J ends, which lost 0 bases and 2 bases, there was a span of 8 bases. The CDR3 has 14 residues. The germline gives CDR1 SGHRS, CDR2 YFSETQ. This sample is part of a study of cytotoxic CD8 clonotypes in ibrutinib-treated CLL. The wider study: After median about 69 months, approximately 15 stayed in remission, about 12 progressed; responses some 25 partial, 2 complete.

Whole-study results and caveats: Progressing and sustained-remission patients had different sampling times. Patients showed higher baseline clonality than age-matched healthy donors, and it tracked circulating CD8+ T-cell counts.

Here immunoSEQ multiplex PCR was the method, and the copy in TCRdb shows in-frame clones only, minus some. The sample lists about 330,000 clones, under 70% seen once, with approximately 6% in the top ten. The chain joins TRBV5-1 to TRBJ2-5, with D maybe TRBD2 (5 bases). The clonotype comes from a human donor with chronic lymphocytic leukemia. Material: PBMCs, obtained after 36 months of ibrutinib treatment. The CDR3 loop reads CASSLAGVQETQYF. Written as DNA, the CDR3 is TGCGCCAGCAGCTTGGCCGGGGTTCAAGAGACCCAGTACTTC.